This T cell receptor beta chain is drawn from a study of radiotherapy plus CTLA-4 blockade in lung cancer. Study results and limitations: The study found tumor-derived TCR clones expanded in blood after radiotherapy plus ipilimumab.

Profiling relied on immunoSEQ multiplex PCR, and the TCRdb table lists in-frame clones only, not all of them. Of over 14,000 clones in the sample, roughly two thirds were seen once. V lost 8 bases and J 6 bases, leaving 20 bases between the germline ends. The CDR3 extends over 15 amino acids. Germline CDR1 reads MNHEY; CDR2 reads SMNVEV (reference sequence). CTLA-4 blockade with ipilimumab, together with focal radiation, was given to patients with chemo-refractory metastatic non-small-cell lung cancer. Note on this clone: The antigen remains undetermined.

The chain links TRBV27 to TRBJ2-1; the D gene is possibly TRBD1 (5 bases). The TCR comes from a human donor with non-small cell lung cancer whose response to radiotherapy plus ipilimumab could not be evaluated. Sequenced here: peripheral blood, sampled from a patient treated with radiotherapy plus ipilimumab. CDR3 bases: TGTGCCAGCTATTCCAGGGCGCCTGAGATCAATGAGCAGTTCTTC. Protein sequence: CASYSRAPEINEQFF.